A single sample gave rise to the 8 T cell receptor beta chains below, sequenced in a study of blood T cell repertoires in COVID-19. Profiled with immunoSEQ multiplex PCR; TCRdb holds only in-frame clones, not every one. The table lists about 73,000 clones, approximately 77% of them singletons. The specimen was peripheral blood. The origin of the receptors is a man between 65 and 80 years old with COVID-19, enrolled during active disease.

The chain combines TRBV27 with TRBJ2-3, with D perhaps TRBD2 (6 bases). The CDR3 runs 13 residues. V lost 8 bases to trimming and J lost 1 base, with 10 bases between them. Germline CDR1 reads MNHEY; CDR2 reads SMNVEV (reference sequence). The CDR3, as DNA: TGTGCCAGCGGCCGCGGGGGCACAGATACGCAGTATTTT. Its protein product is CASGRGGTDTQYF.

The rearrangement joins TRBV7-3 to TRBJ1-1; D is possibly TRBD1 (6 bases). V was pared by 4 bases and J by 8 bases, with 14 bases between. The CDR3 contains 13 residues. Germline V CDR1 and CDR2: SGHTA, FQGTGA. The CDR3 bases are TGTGCCAGCAGCTCCCCAGGGGCGAGAGAAGCTTTCTTT. Translation: CASSSPGAREAFF. The variable domain in full, completed from reference TRBV7-3 and TRBJ1-1, reads GAGVSQTPSNKVTEKGKYVELRCDPISGHTALYWYRQSLGQGPEFLIYFQGTGAADDSGLPNDRFFAVRPEGSVSTLKIQRTERGDSAVYLCASSSPGAREAFFGQGTRLTVV.

V and J are TRBV19 and TRBJ1-5; the match to TRBD1 covers 7 bases. Germline values: CDR1 LNHDA, CDR2 SQIVND (reference sequence). CDR3 length equals 13 residues. V lost 6 bases and J lost 7; bases outside the gene matches: 6. DNA for the CDR3: TGTGCCAGTAGCGATATACAGGGGCAGCCCCAGCATTTT. As protein: CASSDIQGQPQHF.

The CDR3: CASSSREGRDYGYTF. As DNA, the CDR3 is TGTGCCAGCAGCTCCAGGGAGGGGCGCGACTATGGCTACACCTTC. The chain links TRBV11-2 to TRBJ1-2; a possible D gene is TRBD1 (5 bases). Trimming took 4 bases from V and 3 from J, leaving 15 bases between them. This CDR3 is 15 amino acids long. Germline V CDR1 and CDR2: SGHAT, FQNNGV.

This clone was observed a single time. The chain joins TRBV28 to TRBJ2-1; 8 bases align to TRBD2. CDR1 is MDHEN, CDR2 SYDVKM, per germline. Unmatched junction bases numbered 15, after V lost 11 bases and J lost 9 bases. The CDR3 totals 14 residues. The CDR3 DNA reads TGTGCCGGATCAGGGACGGGAGGGCGGATTGAGCAGTTCTTC. Translating gives CAGSGTGGRIEQFF.

The chain carries TRBV10-3 and TRBJ1-6; 10 nucleotides line up with TRBD1. The CDR3 length is 13 residues. Germline loops: CDR1 ENHRY, CDR2 SYGVKD. V trimming: 6 bases; J trimming: 7 bases; junction bases outside the gene matches: 0. The CDR3 DNA sequence: TGTGCCATCAGGGACAGGGGGAATTCACCCCTCCACTTT. Translating it yields CAIRDRGNSPLHF.

The chain combines TRBV5-1 with TRBJ1-1, with D maybe TRBD1 (5 bases). The germline gives CDR1 SGHRS, CDR2 YFSETQ. The V end lost 2 bases, the J end lost 3 bases, and 8 bases lay between the germline ends. CDR3 length: 13 amino acids. This chain's CDR3 is CASSLDRYTEAFF. CDR3 in DNA: TGCGCCAGCAGCTTAGACAGATACACTGAAGCTTTCTTT.

The genes are TRBV4-2 and TRBJ1-2; weak D call: TRBD1 (5 bases). The CDR3 runs to 12 residues. CDR1 is LGHNA, CDR2 YNFKEQ, per germline. Trimming shortened V by 7 bases and J by 1 base, and 7 bases separated the two germline ends. The CDR3 region is CASTDSNYGYTF. CDR3 coding DNA: TGTGCCAGCACCGACAGTAACTATGGCTACACCTTC.